The 3 T cell receptor beta chains below were found in one sample sequenced in a study of shared clonotypes between healthy human individuals. As defined, naive CD8 cells were CD45RO-negative and positively selected for CCR7, with terminally differentiated effector memory CD45RA+ cells excluded. Clones were read by immunoSEQ multiplex PCR, and TCRdb kept only the in-frame ones, dropping some. The profile shows 2 million to 2.5 million clones, 85% to 95% of them singletons. The sequenced material came from naive CD8+ T cells from PBMCs. These receptors were taken from a man aged 18 to 35 in good health. Some clones in this sample may be carry-over from other donors' samples.

The chain has TRBV7-9 and TRBJ2-7, with 8 bases matching TRBD2. The CDR3 has 16 residues. Germline CDR1 and CDR2: SEHNR and FQNEAQ (reference sequence). V shed 1 base, J shed 2 bases, and the junction held 7 bases outside the gene matches. CDR3 sequence reads: CASSLGKSGRTYEQYF. CDR3 coding DNA: TGTGCCAGCAGCTTAGGGAAGAGCGGGAGAACCTACGAGCAGTACTTC.

The chain couples TRBV7-9 to TRBJ2-7; a possible D gene is TRBD1 (6 bases). V lost 5 bases, J lost 2 bases, and 19 bases lay in between. The CDR3 length is 16 residues. Germline-derived CDR1 and CDR2 are SEHNR and FQNEAQ (reference sequence). Here the CDR3 reads CASSHSGKGVPYEQYF. CDR3 bases: TGTGCCAGCAGCCACTCGGGGAAGGGGGTGCCCTACGAGCAGTACTTC.

The chain carries TRBV7-2 and TRBJ2-1; D is undetermined. CDR1 and CDR2 (germline): SGHTA, FQGNSA. With 1 base removed from V and 2 bases from J, the gap between germline ends came to 9 bases. The CDR3 totals 15 residues. CDR3 sequence reads: CASSLGRTPYNEQFF. The CDR3 bases are TGTGCCAGCAGCTTAGGGCGGACGCCCTACAATGAGCAGTTCTTC.